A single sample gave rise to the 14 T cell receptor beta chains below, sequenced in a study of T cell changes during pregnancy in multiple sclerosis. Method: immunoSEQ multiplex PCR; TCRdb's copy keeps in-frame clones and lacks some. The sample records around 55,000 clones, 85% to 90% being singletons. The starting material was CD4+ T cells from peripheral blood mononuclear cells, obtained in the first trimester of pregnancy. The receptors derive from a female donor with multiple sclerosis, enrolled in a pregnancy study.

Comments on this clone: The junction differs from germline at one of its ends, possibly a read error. The CDR3 sequence is CAWGVQGLGNEQFF. CDR3 nucleotide sequence: TGTGCCTGGGGTGTCCAGGGGCTTGGCAATGAGCAGTTCTTC. V usage is TRBV30 and J usage is TRBJ2-1; D may be TRBD1 (6 bases). Per the germline V gene, CDR1 is GTSNPN and CDR2 is SVGIG (reference sequence). The CDR3 totals 14 residues.

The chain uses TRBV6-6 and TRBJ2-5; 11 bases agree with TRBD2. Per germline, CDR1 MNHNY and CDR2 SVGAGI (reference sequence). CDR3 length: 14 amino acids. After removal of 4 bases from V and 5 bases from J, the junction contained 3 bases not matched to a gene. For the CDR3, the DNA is TGTGCCAGCAGTTTAGTAGCGGGAGGGGAGACCCAGTACTTC. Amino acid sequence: CASSLVAGGETQYF.

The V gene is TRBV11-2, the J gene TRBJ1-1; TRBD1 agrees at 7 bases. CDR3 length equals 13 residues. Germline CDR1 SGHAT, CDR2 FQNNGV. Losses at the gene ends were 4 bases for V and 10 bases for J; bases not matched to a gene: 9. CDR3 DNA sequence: TGTGCCAGCAGCTCCCGACAGGGCGGTAGAGCTTTCTTT. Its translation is CASSSRQGGRAFF.

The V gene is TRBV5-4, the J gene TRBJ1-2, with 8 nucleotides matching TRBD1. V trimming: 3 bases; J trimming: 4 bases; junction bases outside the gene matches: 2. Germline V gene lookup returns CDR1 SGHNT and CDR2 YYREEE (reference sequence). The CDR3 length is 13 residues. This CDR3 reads CASSSGQAYGYTF. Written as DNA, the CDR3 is TGTGCCAGCAGCTCGGGACAGGCCTATGGCTACACCTTC.

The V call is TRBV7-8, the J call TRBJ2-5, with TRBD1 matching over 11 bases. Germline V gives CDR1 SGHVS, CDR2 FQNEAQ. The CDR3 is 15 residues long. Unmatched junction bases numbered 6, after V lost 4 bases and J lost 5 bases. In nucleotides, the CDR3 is TGTGCCAGCAGCTCGGACAGGGGGCATGGGGAGACCCAGTACTTC. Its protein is CASSSDRGHGETQYF.

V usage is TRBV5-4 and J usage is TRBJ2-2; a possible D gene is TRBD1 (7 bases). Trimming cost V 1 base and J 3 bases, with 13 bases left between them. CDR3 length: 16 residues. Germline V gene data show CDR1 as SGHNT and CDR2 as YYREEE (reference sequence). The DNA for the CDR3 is TGTGCCAGCAGCTTGTGGCAGGGGGGCGACACCGGGGAGCTGTTTTTT. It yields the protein CASSLWQGGDTGELFF.

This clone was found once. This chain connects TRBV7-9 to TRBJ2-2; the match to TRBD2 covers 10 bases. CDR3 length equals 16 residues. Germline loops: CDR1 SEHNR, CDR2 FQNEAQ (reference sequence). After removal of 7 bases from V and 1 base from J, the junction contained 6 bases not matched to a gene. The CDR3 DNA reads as TGTGCCAGCATCCGCGGACTAGCGGAGAACACCGGGGAGCTGTTTTTT. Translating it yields CASIRGLAENTGELFF.

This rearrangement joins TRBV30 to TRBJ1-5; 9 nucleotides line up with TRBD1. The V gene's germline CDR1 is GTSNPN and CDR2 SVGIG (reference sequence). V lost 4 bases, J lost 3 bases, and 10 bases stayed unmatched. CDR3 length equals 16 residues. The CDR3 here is CAWTIGTGQPNQPQHF. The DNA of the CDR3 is TGTGCCTGGACCATTGGGACAGGGCAGCCCAATCAGCCCCAGCATTTT.

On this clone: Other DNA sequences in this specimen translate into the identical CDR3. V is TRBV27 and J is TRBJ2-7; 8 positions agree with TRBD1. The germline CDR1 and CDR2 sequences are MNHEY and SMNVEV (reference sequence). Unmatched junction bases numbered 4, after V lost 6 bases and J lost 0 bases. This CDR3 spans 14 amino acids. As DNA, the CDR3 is TGTGCCAGCAGCAGGGGGCAGACCTCCTACGAGCAGTACTTC. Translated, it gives CASSRGQTSYEQYF.

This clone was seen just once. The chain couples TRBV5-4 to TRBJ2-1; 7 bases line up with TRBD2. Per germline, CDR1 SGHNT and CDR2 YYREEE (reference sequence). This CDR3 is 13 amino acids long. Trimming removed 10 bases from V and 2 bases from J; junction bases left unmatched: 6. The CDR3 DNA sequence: TGTGCCCATGGCGGGAGCGCCTACAATGAGCAGTTCTTC. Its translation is CAHGGSAYNEQFF.

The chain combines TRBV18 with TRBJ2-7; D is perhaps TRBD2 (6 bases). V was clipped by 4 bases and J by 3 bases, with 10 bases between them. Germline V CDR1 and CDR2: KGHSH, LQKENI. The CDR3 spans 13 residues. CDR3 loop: CASSRGRDYEQYF. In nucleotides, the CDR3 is TGTGCCAGCTCACGCGGGCGGGACTACGAGCAGTACTTC.

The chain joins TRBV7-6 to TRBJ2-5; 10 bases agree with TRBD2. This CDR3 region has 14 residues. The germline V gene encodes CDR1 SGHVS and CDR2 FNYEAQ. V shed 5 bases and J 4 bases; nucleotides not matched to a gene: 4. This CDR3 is CASSPSGSGETQYF. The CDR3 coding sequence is TGTGCCAGCAGCCCTAGCGGGAGTGGAGAGACCCAGTACTTC.

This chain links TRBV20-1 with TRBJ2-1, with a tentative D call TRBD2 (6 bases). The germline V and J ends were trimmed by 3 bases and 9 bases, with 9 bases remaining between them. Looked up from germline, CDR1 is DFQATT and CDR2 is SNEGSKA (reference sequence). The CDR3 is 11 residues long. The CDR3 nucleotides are TGCAGTGCTAGTAGGGGAGGTGAGCAGTTCTTC. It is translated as CSASRGGEQFF.

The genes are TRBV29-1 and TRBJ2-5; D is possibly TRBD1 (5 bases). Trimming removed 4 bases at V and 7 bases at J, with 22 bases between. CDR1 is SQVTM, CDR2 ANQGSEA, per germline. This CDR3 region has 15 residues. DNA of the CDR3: TGCAGCGTTGCTCCCGCAGGGATTTATCTCGGGACCCAGTACTTC. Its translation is CSVAPAGIYLGTQYF.